This T cell receptor (beta chain) is drawn from a study of shared clonotypes between healthy human individuals. Study at large: Samples came from two female and three male donors aged 18 to 49. Regarding the study as a whole: A limitation of the genetic and exposure-history diversity represented arose from few donors.

This clone was seen only a few times. Its antigen is unidentified. The same CDR3 arises from other DNA sequences in this sample as well. In the authors' workflow: ImmunoSEQ supplied junction-only sequences lacking quality scores, so filtering was different. TCRdb keeps only in-frame clones here, not all; method: immunoSEQ multiplex PCR. The V and J calls and clone size were taken over from that table, and D and trimming were inferred from the DNA. The repertoire holds under 2,500,000 clones, with almost 96% as singletons. The CDR3 consists of 14 residues. Per the germline V gene, CDR1 is KGHSH and CDR2 is LQKENI. V was pared by 3 bases and J by 4 bases, with 1 base of the junction left unmatched.

V usage is TRBV18 and J usage is TRBJ1-5; 9 nucleotides match TRBD1. The TCR sequence derives from a man aged 18-30 years in good health. The sequenced sample was naive CD4+ T cells sorted from blood. Subset: CD45RA+ positively selected. The chain's CDR3 is CASSPTGGNQPQHF. The CDR3, as DNA: TGTGCCAGCTCACCGACAGGGGGTAATCAGCCCCAGCATTTT.